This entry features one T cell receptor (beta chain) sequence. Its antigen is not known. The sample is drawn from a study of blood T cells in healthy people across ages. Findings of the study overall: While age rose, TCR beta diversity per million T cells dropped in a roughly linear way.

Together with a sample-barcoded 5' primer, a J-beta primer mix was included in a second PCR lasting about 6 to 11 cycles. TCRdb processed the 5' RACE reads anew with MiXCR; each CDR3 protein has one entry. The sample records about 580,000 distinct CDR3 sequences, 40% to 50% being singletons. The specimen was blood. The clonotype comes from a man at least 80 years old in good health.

The CDR3 coding sequence is TGTGCCAGCAGTTACTCATCTGCTGTGATAGGAGTCCTCCACTTT. Encoded protein: CASSYSSAVIGVLHF. V gene TRBV6-5 combines with J gene TRBJ1-6; unclear D gene. V gave up 0 bases and J gave up 15 bases, with 18 bases separating them. Per the germline V gene, CDR1 is MNHEY and CDR2 is SVGAGI. The CDR3 is made up of 15 amino acids.